This T cell receptor beta chain derives from a study of blood T cell repertoires in COVID-19. How the authors handled the data: Estimation of nucleated cell counts was performed using reference gene primer amplification. TCRdb's copy holds only in-frame clones and misses some; the assay was immunoSEQ multiplex PCR. The V and J calls and clone size come from that table; D and trimming were worked out from the DNA. Of 200,000 to 250,000 clones listed, 75% to 90% are singletons. Germline assignment: CDR1 MDHEN and CDR2 SYDVKM. V lost 10 bases, J lost 3 bases, and 10 bases stayed unmatched. CDR3 length equals 15 residues. This clone was seen only once.

V usage is TRBV28 and J usage is TRBJ2-2; 8 nucleotides line up with TRBD2. The TCR comes from a man in his sixties who had recovered from COVID-19. The sequencing sample was made of peripheral blood. The DNA for the CDR3 is TGTGCCATCCCGGGAGGGCAAGCTGACACCGGGGAGCTGTTTTTT. As protein: CAIPGGQADTGELFF.